Listed here are 16 T cell receptor beta chains from one sample, sequenced in a study of identical twins. TCRdb re-derived calls from the 5' RACE reads in MiXCR, one entry per CDR3 protein. The table lists 500,000 or so distinct CDR3 sequences, more than 13% of them singletons. These data were also reused for a study on yellow fever vaccine responses in identical twins.

Input material: CD4+ T cells sorted from blood. The receptors originated from a woman in her late teens or twenties in good health.

This clonotype was counted a few times. This sequence joins TRBV6-2 or TRBV6-3 and TRBJ2-7; the D is unclear. Germline-derived CDR1 and CDR2 are MNHEY and SVGEGT. The CDR3 loop spans 16 amino acids. V lost 0 bases and J 5 bases, leaving 17 bases between the germline ends. DNA for the CDR3: TGTGCCAGCAGTTACTCGAAAGGCTTCGCACCGGACGAGCAGTACTTC. Translating it yields CASSYSKGFAPDEQYF.

The chain uses TRBV7-8 and TRBJ2-5, with 9 bases matching TRBD1. This CDR3 region has 16 residues. The germline gives CDR1 SGHVS, CDR2 FQNEAQ. Trimming at V came to 1 base and at J to 1 base, leaving 4 bases not matched to a gene. The CDR3 DNA follows: TGTGCCAGCAGCTTAGGTGGGACAGGGTCCCAAGAGACCCAGTACTTC. Translated, it gives CASSLGGTGSQETQYF.

The chain uses TRBV10-3 and TRBJ2-1; 9 nucleotides match TRBD1. This CDR3 is 15 amino acids long. With 6 bases clipped from V and 1 base from J, the junction kept 4 bases outside the gene matches. Germline loops: CDR1 ENHRY, CDR2 SYGVKD. The CDR3 DNA sequence: TGTGCCATCAGCCCCGGGACAGGGTCCTACAATGAGCAGTTCTTC. It specifies CAISPGTGSYNEQFF.

The chain links TRBV6-2 or TRBV6-3 to TRBJ2-5; D is undetermined. The CDR3 has 13 amino acids. Trimming stripped 6 bases from V and 1 base from J, with 9 bases between. Germline CDR1 and CDR2: MNHEY and SVGEGT. CDR3 nucleotide sequence: TGTGCCAGCAGGGAGAGCAGCCAAGAGACCCAGTACTTC. Its protein is CASRESSQETQYF.

There are a few counts of this clonotype. This chain links TRBV20-1 with TRBJ2-5; 7 nucleotides line up with TRBD2. The CDR3 length is 15 residues. V lost 1 base and J lost 7; bases outside the gene matches: 12. The germline V gene encodes CDR1 DFQATT and CDR2 SNEGSKA (reference sequence). CDR3 amino acids: CSARVGLADLGTQYF. The CDR3 coding sequence is TGCAGTGCTAGAGTAGGCCTAGCGGACCTGGGGACCCAGTACTTC.

This clonotype appeared many times. The V gene is TRBV9, the J gene TRBJ2-7; TRBD2 matches at 9 bases. The J segment lost 0 bases and the V segment lost 4 bases, leaving 2 bases of the junction unmatched. The V gene's germline CDR1 is SGDLS and CDR2 YYNGEE. The CDR3 is made up of 14 amino acids. CDR3 sequence reads: CASSRSGSSYEQYF. The CDR3 DNA reads as TGTGCCAGCAGCCGTAGCGGGAGCTCCTACGAGCAGTACTTC.

The sample holds a few counts of this clonotype. The rearrangement links TRBV2 to TRBJ2-3; 9 nucleotides match TRBD2. CDR1 and CDR2 from the germline V gene are SNHLY and FYNNEI. The ends lost 5 bases at V and 2 bases at J; junction bases unmatched: 14. CDR3 length: 18 amino acids. The CDR3 protein is CASSYLTGAGGYTDTQYF. The DNA for the CDR3 is TGTGCCAGCAGTTACCTCACCGGGGCGGGAGGGTACACAGATACGCAGTATTTT. The full variable domain, completed using reference TRBV2 and TRBJ2-3, is EPEVTQTPSHQVTQMGQEVILRCVPISNHLYFYWYRQILGQKVEFLVSFYNNEISEKSEIFDDQFSVERPDGSNFTLKIRSTKLEDSAMYFCASSYLTGAGGYTDTQYFGPGTRLTVL.

V usage is TRBV5-1 and J usage is TRBJ2-3; D remains unclear. V dropped 0 bases and J dropped 2 bases, with 10 bases sitting between them. The CDR3 has 15 amino acids. The germline CDR1 and CDR2 sequences are SGHRS and YFSETQ. The DNA of the CDR3 is TGCGCCAGCAGCTTGGCCCAGGCTATCACAGATACGCAGTATTTT. This gives the protein CASSLAQAITDTQYF.

This clonotype occurred a few times. V is TRBV20-1 and J is TRBJ1-4; maybe TRBD1 (5 bases). With 6 bases removed from V and 5 bases from J, the gap between germline ends came to 13 bases. Germline assignment: CDR1 DFQATT and CDR2 SNEGSKA (reference sequence). The CDR3 contains 13 residues. The CDR3 loop reads CSATGTGNEKLFF. The CDR3 DNA reads TGCAGTGCAACCGGGACCGGGAATGAAAAACTGTTTTTT.

This sequence joins TRBV7-6 and TRBJ2-2; D not resolved. V gave up 0 bases and J gave up 1 base, with 6 bases separating them. The germline gives CDR1 SGHVS, CDR2 FNYEAQ. This CDR3 comprises 15 residues. CDR3 protein: CASSLAPQNTGELFF. In DNA form, the CDR3 reads TGTGCCAGCAGCTTAGCGCCACAGAACACCGGGGAGCTGTTTTTT.

This clonotype has only a few counts. The chain employs TRBV6-5 and TRBJ2-7; a weak D match, TRBD1 (6 bases). Trimming left V 2 bases short and J 2 bases short, with 19 bases between. The CDR3 sequence is 17 residues long. Germline V CDR1 and CDR2: MNHEY, SVGAGI. In DNA form, the CDR3 reads TGTGCCAGCAGTTACCGGGGCGTACAGGGCGCAGCCTACGAGCAGTACTTC. It yields the protein CASSYRGVQGAAYEQYF.

This clonotype has a handful of counts. This chain links TRBV9 with TRBJ2-3; D call uncertain. CDR1 SGDLS and CDR2 YYNGEE come from the germline V gene. This CDR3 region has 13 residues. V was cut by 3 bases and J by 2 bases, with 7 bases left in between. The CDR3 sequence: CASSGATTDTQYF. The CDR3 DNA follows: TGTGCCAGCAGCGGTGCGACCACAGATACGCAGTATTTT.

The V gene is TRBV6-2 or TRBV6-3, the J gene TRBJ2-7; 13 positions match TRBD2. The CDR3 is 16 amino acids. Germline CDR1 is MNHEY and CDR2 is SVGEGT. Trimming took 4 bases from V and 3 from J; bases not matched to a gene: 6. CDR3 in amino acids: CASSFSGLAGDYEQYF. As DNA, the CDR3 is TGTGCCAGCAGTTTCAGCGGACTAGCGGGAGACTACGAGCAGTACTTC.

The V gene is TRBV21-1, the J gene TRBJ2-2; the D segment call TRBD1 is taken from the table without a DNA check. TRBV21-1 is an annotated pseudogene. The length of the CDR3 is 15 residues. CDR3 loop: CASSGAGGRTGELFF. DNA of the CDR3: TGTGCCAGCAGCGGCGCCGGGGGGCGCACCGGGGAGCTGTTTTTT.

Only a few counts were recorded for this clonotype. The chain recombines TRBV20-1 with TRBJ2-1; 11 nucleotides match TRBD2. This CDR3 region has 14 residues. Germline CDR1 is DFQATT and CDR2 is SNEGSKA (reference sequence). With 6 bases clipped from V and 8 bases from J, the junction kept 9 bases outside the gene matches. Here the CDR3 DNA reads TGCAGTGCCCTACTAGCGGGAGTGGGGTATGAGCAGTTCTTC. It encodes CSALLAGVGYEQFF.

This clonotype showed up just a few times. The genes are TRBV11-2 and TRBJ2-5, with 10 nucleotides matching TRBD1. Per the germline V gene, CDR1 is SGHAT and CDR2 is FQNNGV. V shed 4 bases and J 5 bases; nucleotides not matched to a gene: 7. There are 15 residues in the CDR3. The CDR3 bases are TGTGCCAGCAGCTCCGGGACAGGGGTCGAGGAGACCCAGTACTTC. It codes for CASSSGTGVEETQYF.